The text below deals with one T cell receptor (beta chain). Sequencing was performed with immunoSEQ multiplex PCR; in TCRdb, only in-frame clones are kept and a portion is missing. The table shows 150,000 to 200,000 clones, with more than 75% occurring only once. These data are taken from a study of blood T cell repertoires in COVID-19. Background on the study: In each case, the material was cDNA or gDNA derived from T cells, B-cell-depleted T cells, or PBMCs.

The CDR3 extends over 13 amino acids. The germline CDR1 and CDR2 sequences are SGHKS and YYEKEE (reference sequence). Trimming cost V 0 bases and J 5 bases, with 8 bases left between them. Sequencing used peripheral blood. The sequence was obtained from a man between 60 and 75 years old with active or convalescent COVID-19. The J gene is TRBJ1-1, the V gene TRBV5-5, with D unresolved. CDR3 in amino acids: CASSLGVLTEAFF. As DNA, the CDR3 is TGTGCCAGCAGCTTGGGTGTATTGACTGAAGCTTTCTTT.